These T cell receptor beta chains were read from a single sample in a study of OX40 agonist ivuxolimab in advanced cancers. Profiling relied on immunoSEQ multiplex PCR, and the TCRdb table lists in-frame clones only, not all of them. The table records about 41,000 clones, approximately 80% of them present only once. The material was CD4+ or CD8+ T cells sorted from blood, obtained in a trial of the OX40 agonist ivuxolimab. These receptors were taken from an adult with an advanced solid tumor such as melanoma, head and neck, liver or kidney cancer. CDR3s include the opening cysteine and the closing phenylalanine or tryptophan. Fields, in order: J gene, D gene, V gene, CDR3 length, CDR3 protein. D genes are given only for firm matches.

>TRBJ2-2|.|TRBV10-1|13
CASSRLVPGELFF
>TRBJ2-5|TRBD1|TRBV27|16
CASSLRRDRRQETQYF
>TRBJ2-3|TRBD2|TRBV5-1|17
CASNIEPGLAGTDTQYF
>TRBJ1-1|.|TRBV5-7|14
CASSLLVSNTEAFF
>TRBJ2-5|TRBD1|TRBV9|14
CASSARTGQETQYF
>TRBJ2-1|.|TRBV21-1|17
CASSSHGGGSSYNEQFF
>TRBJ2-1|.|TRBV29-1|12
CSVEGVPNEQFF
>TRBJ2-2|TRBD1|TRBV11-3|14
CASGGQGNTGELFF
>TRBJ2-1|.|TRBV7-7|13
CASSRDPAGEQFF
>TRBJ2-2|TRBD1|TRBV10-3|16
CAISDPDRENAGELFF
>TRBJ2-1|.|TRBV7-8|13
CASSLVLVNEQFF
>TRBJ2-1|.|TRBV7-9|15
CASSPQGPSYNEQFF
>TRBJ2-7|.|TRBV4-1|15
CASSQDLAPGYEQYF
>TRBJ2-1|.|TRBV6-5|14
CASSYSVRNNEQFF
>TRBJ2-1|.|TRBV2|13
CASSEEKGDKSFF
>TRBJ1-1|.|TRBV5-4|14
CASSQDSQNTEAFF
>TRBJ2-3|.|TRBV4-1|16
CASSLDGGSSTDTQYF
>TRBJ2-2|.|TRBV5-1|14
CASRPDANTGELFF
>TRBJ1-2|TRBD1|TRBV10-1|16
CASSRTTGTGYRGYTF
>TRBJ2-3|TRBD2|TRBV5-1|19
CASSSTPRTSGEDPDTQYF
>TRBJ2-5|.|TRBV7-9|13
CASSRGAQETQYF
>TRBJ2-1|.|TRBV2|11
CASSVAGEQFF
>TRBJ1-2|.|TRBV4-2|15
CASSPGLTGLYGYTF
>TRBJ2-2|.|TRBV7-3|15
CASSLMPAVAGELFF
>TRBJ1-4|TRBD1|TRBV18|14
CASSQGQAGEKLFF
>TRBJ2-3|.|TRBV7-8|12
CASSLAVDTQYF
>TRBJ2-2|TRBD2|TRBV5-1|15
CASSLIGLGTGELFF
>TRBJ2-7|.|TRBV18|12
CASSRNGGEQYF
>TRBJ2-7|.|TRBV29-1|12
CSVEGEFYEQYF
>TRBJ2-1|TRBD2|TRBV6-5|14
CASRVLAGGNEQFF
>TRBJ2-1|.|TRBV5-4|15
CASSLERSSYNEQFF
>TRBJ1-2|.|TRBV6-5|13
CASSYSDSYGYTF
>TRBJ2-6|TRBD2|TRBV4-1|15
CASSQGLAGANVLTF
>TRBJ2-3|.|TRBV5-6|12
CASSLTVDTQYF
>TRBJ2-7|TRBD2|TRBV6-5|13
CASTTPGGYEQYF
>TRBJ2-1|.|TRBV9|14
CASSVVGGPREQFF
>TRBJ2-1|.|TRBV18|15
CASSPWRLRGNEQFF
>TRBJ2-5|.|TRBV4-1|15
CASSQGHSLEETQYF
>TRBJ1-5|.|TRBV6-1|16
CASSEVFRAFGQPQHF
>TRBJ2-5|.|TRBV6-1|13
CASSGGPQETQYF
>TRBJ2-3|TRBD1|TRBV9|16
CASSKHTGTGADTQYF
>TRBJ2-1|.|TRBV15|14
CATSRWDSYNEQFF